This T cell receptor beta chain was identified during a study of blood T cell repertoires in COVID-19. There are 15 residues in the CDR3. The germline CDR1 and CDR2 sequences are SGHAT and FQDESV (reference sequence). V was trimmed by 1 base and J by 0 bases, leaving 9 bases between them. Study processing details: The assay estimated nucleated cells by amplifying reference gene primers. Repertoires were generated with immunoSEQ multiplex PCR, while TCRdb's copy carries only in-frame clones and drops some. V and J calls and clone size are as listed in that table; D and trimming were resolved from the DNA. The table has about 120,000 clones, approximately 82% seen once; the top ten hold roughly 5.5%.

The specimen sequenced was peripheral blood. This TCR came from a man older than 75 with active or convalescent COVID-19. V usage is TRBV11-1 and J usage is TRBJ1-1; TRBD1 might be the D (5 bases). The CDR3 loop is CASSLGGSLNTEAFF. The CDR3 nucleotides read TGTGCCAGCAGCTTAGGGGGCAGCCTGAACACTGAAGCTTTCTTT.